The rows below give T cell receptor beta chains drawn from one sample of a study of blood T cell repertoires in COVID-19. Sequencing was performed with immunoSEQ multiplex PCR; in TCRdb, only in-frame clones are kept and a portion is missing. Of roughly 300,000 clones in the sample, 80% to 90% were seen once. The sample was peripheral blood. The receptors shown here come from a woman in her 50s with acute or convalescent COVID-19. Each CDR3 is given without its conserved first and last residue. Fields, in order: CDR3 protein, V gene, J gene.

CDR3aa: ASSVRGAGLYNEQF
v_gene: TRBV19
j_gene: TRBJ2-1

CDR3aa: ASSYFNPGQPQH
v_gene: TRBV6-2/TRBV6-3
j_gene: TRBJ1-5

CDR3aa: ATSRGTGTSSYNEQF
v_gene: TRBV15
j_gene: TRBJ2-1

CDR3aa: ASSLESGSYNEQF
v_gene: TRBV7-7
j_gene: TRBJ2-1

CDR3aa: ATSTSGAAGETQY
v_gene: TRBV24-1
j_gene: TRBJ2-5

CDR3aa: ASSLRTGPNSPLH
v_gene: TRBV5-6
j_gene: TRBJ1-6

CDR3aa: ASTGGANTGELF
v_gene: TRBV27
j_gene: TRBJ2-2

CDR3aa: ASRRKTVTEAF
v_gene: TRBV6-5
j_gene: TRBJ1-1

CDR3aa: ASSSPAEGNQPQH
v_gene: TRBV28
j_gene: TRBJ1-5

CDR3aa: ASSATGPGEAF
v_gene: TRBV10-1
j_gene: TRBJ1-1

CDR3aa: ASTPEGLGSPLH
v_gene: TRBV28
j_gene: TRBJ1-6

CDR3aa: SVVRGYGAAYEQY
v_gene: TRBV29-1
j_gene: TRBJ2-7

CDR3aa: ASSRQGADGYT
v_gene: TRBV6-5
j_gene: TRBJ1-2

CDR3aa: AIQGENTGELF
v_gene: TRBV10-3
j_gene: TRBJ2-2

CDR3aa: ASVAPSRGGEYGYT
v_gene: TRBV27
j_gene: TRBJ1-2

CDR3aa: ASSPGQSSGPQH
v_gene: TRBV2
j_gene: TRBJ1-5

CDR3aa: ASRRDRGGYT
v_gene: TRBV4-1
j_gene: TRBJ1-2

CDR3aa: AWSRGGLGQETQY
v_gene: TRBV30
j_gene: TRBJ2-5

CDR3aa: ASSGRTGLNSPLH
v_gene: TRBV9
j_gene: TRBJ1-6

CDR3aa: ASSEWTGQGASGYT
v_gene: TRBV6-1
j_gene: TRBJ1-2

CDR3aa: ASSTAGQGSNYGYT
v_gene: TRBV6-6
j_gene: TRBJ1-2

CDR3aa: ASSTGQEVSPLH
v_gene: TRBV5-1
j_gene: TRBJ1-6

CDR3aa: ASSPGTANEKLF
v_gene: TRBV18
j_gene: TRBJ1-4

CDR3aa: ASSFGKKGEGAF
v_gene: TRBV5-6
j_gene: TRBJ1-1

CDR3aa: AWSTGTGGYGYT
v_gene: TRBV30
j_gene: TRBJ1-2

CDR3aa: ASSIGRVTEAF
v_gene: TRBV19
j_gene: TRBJ1-1

CDR3aa: ASSDRDGADTQY
v_gene: TRBV2
j_gene: TRBJ2-3

CDR3aa: ASNRLSAETQY
v_gene: TRBV2
j_gene: TRBJ2-5

CDR3aa: ASSPPRLAGESHNEQF
v_gene: TRBV18
j_gene: TRBJ2-1

CDR3aa: ATGDSEIHSNQPQH
v_gene: TRBV21-1
j_gene: TRBJ1-5

CDR3aa: ASSTSGKSYNEQF
v_gene: TRBV7-2
j_gene: TRBJ2-1

CDR3aa: ASSIGGEKLF
v_gene: TRBV19
j_gene: TRBJ1-4

CDR3aa: ASSPSDREQF
v_gene: TRBV4-2
j_gene: TRBJ2-1

CDR3aa: ASSQLAGRQETQY
v_gene: TRBV3-1/TRBV3-2
j_gene: TRBJ2-5

CDR3aa: ASSHGPGQGSSGSYNEQF
v_gene: TRBV4-2
j_gene: TRBJ2-1

CDR3aa: ASSPPGGDQPQH
v_gene: TRBV6-6
j_gene: TRBJ1-5

CDR3aa: ASSQEEEKLF
v_gene: TRBV3-1/TRBV3-2
j_gene: TRBJ1-4

CDR3aa: ATSDATGGNQPQH
v_gene: TRBV24-1
j_gene: TRBJ1-5

CDR3aa: ASSVESGGVTDTQY
v_gene: TRBV9
j_gene: TRBJ2-3

CDR3aa: ASGPTGVMYSNQPQH
v_gene: TRBV12-5
j_gene: TRBJ1-5

CDR3aa: AWGQTGGETQY
v_gene: TRBV30
j_gene: TRBJ2-5

CDR3aa: ASSEILPEAF
v_gene: TRBV14
j_gene: TRBJ1-1

CDR3aa: ASRVDRGWTGELF
v_gene: TRBV2
j_gene: TRBJ2-2

CDR3aa: ASSSDILYGYT
v_gene: TRBV7-9
j_gene: TRBJ1-2

CDR3aa: ASSLEPGTYEQY
v_gene: TRBV7-2
j_gene: TRBJ2-7

CDR3aa: ASSDAPATSGYEQY
v_gene: TRBV6-1
j_gene: TRBJ2-7

CDR3aa: ASSWSSGQYNEQF
v_gene: TRBV7-2
j_gene: TRBJ2-1

CDR3aa: ASSPPGGAETQY
v_gene: TRBV28
j_gene: TRBJ2-5

CDR3aa: ASSQGTIQMNNEQF
v_gene: TRBV3-1/TRBV3-2
j_gene: TRBJ2-1

CDR3aa: ASSPSTGGAENRGAF
v_gene: TRBV5-1
j_gene: TRBJ1-1

CDR3aa: ASRKNAGSEQF
v_gene: TRBV25-1
j_gene: TRBJ2-1

CDR3aa: AISEVQGQSDTQY
v_gene: TRBV10-3
j_gene: TRBJ2-3

CDR3aa: ASWAGKVMNTEAF
v_gene: TRBV27
j_gene: TRBJ1-1

CDR3aa: ASSYRTAHSYEQY
v_gene: TRBV7-7
j_gene: TRBJ2-7

CDR3aa: ASSMGGSSAF
v_gene: TRBV19
j_gene: TRBJ1-1

CDR3aa: ASKEAYNSPLH
v_gene: TRBV19
j_gene: TRBJ1-6

CDR3aa: ASSLGGARNEQF
v_gene: TRBV11-1
j_gene: TRBJ2-1

CDR3aa: ASSQDPGVSQETQY
v_gene: TRBV4-1
j_gene: TRBJ2-5

CDR3aa: ASGLDGAGREQF
v_gene: TRBV12-5
j_gene: TRBJ2-1